One sample yielded the 22 T cell receptor beta chains listed below, sequenced in a study of regulatory T cells in long-lasting Graves disease. Construction of TCR beta libraries relied on iRepertoire HTBI primers and on Arm-PCR targeting CDR3 regions. TCRdb re-called the multiplex PCR reads through MiXCR, storing one row per CDR3 protein. The data hold around 450,000 distinct CDR3 sequences, with 15% to 20% observed a single time. As to time point: newly diagnosed GD, antithyroid drugs for less than 3 months. PBMCs were the source of the RNA used for TCR sequencing. These sequences were also reported in another study, on T cells in Graves' hyperthyroidism and ophthalmopathy.

The sequencing here drew on peripheral blood mononuclear cells (PBMCs), taken at new diagnosis, from a patient treated with antithyroid drugs. Every receptor here comes from a man aged 40-49 years with Graves disease.

This clonotype was counted many times. This chain joins TRBV28 and TRBJ1-6; D gene unclear. V lost 6 bases and J lost 7, with 13 bases in between. This CDR3 has 14 amino acids. Germline assignment: CDR1 MDHEN and CDR2 SYDVKM. The CDR3 loop reads CASRVVRENSPLHF. CDR3 nucleotides: TGTGCCAGCAGAGTGGTCCGGGAAAATTCACCCCTCCACTTT.

The sample holds many counts of this clonotype. The genes are TRBV30 and TRBJ2-2; 9 bases fit TRBD1. Germline trimming cut 1 base from V and 6 bases from J; bases unmatched to any gene: 6. Germline V gene lookup returns CDR1 GTSNPN and CDR2 SVGIG (reference sequence). CDR3 length: 15 amino acids. CDR3 coding DNA: TGTGCCTGGAGTGCGGGACAGGGATCATCCGGGGAGCTGTTTTTT. Residues: CAWSAGQGSSGELFF. The variable domain in full, completed from reference TRBV30 and TRBJ2-2, reads SQTIHQWPATLVQPVGSPLSLECTVEGTSNPNLYWYRQAAGRGLQLLFYSVGIGQISSEVPQNLSASRPQDRQFILSSKKLLLSDSGFYLCAWSAGQGSSGELFFGEGSRLTVL.

This clonotype showed up many times. V is TRBV7-8 and J is TRBJ2-3; D gene ambiguous. This CDR3 comprises 16 residues. The V gene lost 1 base and the J gene lost 3 bases, with 14 bases spanning the gap. Germline V lookup: CDR1 SGHVS, CDR2 FQNEAQ. The CDR3 DNA follows: TGTGCCAGCAGCTTAGATTTGCACAGTCGAACAGATACGCAGTATTTT. Residues: CASSLDLHSRTDTQYF.

This clonotype turned up a few times. The chain links TRBV29-1 to TRBJ2-1, with 12 positions matching TRBD2. CDR1 is SQVTM and CDR2 is ANQGSEA in the germline V gene. CDR3 length equals 14 residues. The V and J ends lost 7 bases and 5 bases, in that order; junction bases with no gene match: 6. Here the CDR3 reads CSASGTSGHNEQFF. The DNA for the CDR3 is TGCAGCGCGTCCGGGACTAGCGGGCACAATGAGCAGTTCTTC.

The chain carries TRBV20-1 and TRBJ1-3; no definite D call. Germline assignment: CDR1 DFQATT and CDR2 SNEGSKA (reference sequence). Trimming removed 0 bases from V and 3 bases from J, with 6 bases in between. The CDR3 is 13 amino acids. CDR3 sequence: CSARESVGNTIYF. CDR3 in DNA: TGCAGTGCTAGAGAGAGCGTTGGAAACACCATATATTTT.

This clonotype was counted at least ten times. V gene TRBV12-3 or TRBV12-4 combines with J gene TRBJ2-7, with 7 bases fitting TRBD1. The CDR3 is 15 residues long. Germline trimming cut 4 bases from V and 2 bases from J; bases unmatched to any gene: 8. CDR3 in amino acids: CASSSRDRFAYEQYF. The CDR3 nucleotides are TGTGCCAGCAGTTCACGGGACAGATTTGCCTACGAGCAGTACTTC.

This clonotype showed up many times. V and J are TRBV27 and TRBJ2-7; either TRBD1 or TRBD2 may fit D (5 bases each). V lost 5 bases and J 0 bases, leaving 17 bases between the germline ends. Germline V gene data show CDR1 as MNHEY and CDR2 as SMNVEV (reference sequence). The CDR3 is 16 amino acids. CDR3 sequence reads: CASSPSGRRFSYEQYF. The CDR3, as DNA: TGTGCCAGCAGTCCCTCGGGACGGCGCTTCTCCTACGAGCAGTACTTC.

The CDR3 loop reads CSVMGNLGTNEAFF. The CDR3 DNA reads as TGCAGCGTGATGGGAAACCTAGGGACAAATGAAGCTTTCTTT. The genes are TRBV29-1 and TRBJ1-1, with D maybe TRBD1 (6 bases). The CDR3 covers 14 residues. Trimming cost V 6 bases and J 7 bases, with 21 bases left between them. Germline V gene data show CDR1 as SQVTM and CDR2 as ANQGSEA.

In this sample, this clonotype turned up many times. The J gene is TRBJ1-5, the V gene TRBV12-3 or TRBV12-4; D ambiguous. Trimming pared 2 bases from V and 5 bases from J, leaving 13 bases between. CDR3 length: 15 residues. The CDR3 DNA sequence: TGTGCCAGCAGTTTATGGTGGCAGCCTGATCAGCCCCAGCATTTT. Protein: CASSLWWQPDQPQHF.

This clonotype was seen many times. This rearrangement joins TRBV2 to TRBJ1-1; D is perhaps TRBD1 (5 bases). This CDR3 has 13 residues. V lost 7 bases and J 1 base, leaving 10 bases between the germline ends. Germline V gives CDR1 SNHLY, CDR2 FYNNEI. CDR3 sequence: CASNPRGNTEAFF. The CDR3 coding sequence is TGTGCCAGCAATCCGAGGGGGAACACTGAAGCTTTCTTT.

The CDR3 coding sequence is TGCAGCGTGGCCGGGACAGCCACGGTAAATACGCAGTATTTT. This codes for CSVAGTATVNTQYF. The chain combines TRBV29-1 with TRBJ2-3, with 7 bases identical to TRBD1. V was clipped by 6 bases and J by 7 bases; unmatched bases: 13. This CDR3 comprises 14 residues. Germline V lookup: CDR1 SQVTM, CDR2 ANQGSEA.

The chain has TRBV6-2 or TRBV6-3 and TRBJ2-7; D possibly corresponds to TRBD1 (5 bases). The CDR3 loop spans 17 amino acids. Germline values: CDR1 MNHEY, CDR2 SVGEGT. V lost 4 bases, J lost 4 bases, and 23 bases lay in between. CDR3 DNA sequence: TGTGCCAGCAGTTGGGAAAGTTGGGGCACCCGATTATACGAGCAGTACTTC. Protein: CASSWESWGTRLYEQYF.

This clonotype was counted ten times or more. V and J are TRBV2 and TRBJ2-1, with D possibly TRBD1 on 6 matching bases. The length of the CDR3 is 14 residues. Deletions cut 6 bases from V and 0 bases from J, with 9 bases between. Per the germline V gene, CDR1 is SNHLY and CDR2 is FYNNEI. This chain's CDR3 is CASRGQSSYNEQFF. For the CDR3, the DNA is TGTGCCAGCAGGGGACAAAGCTCCTACAATGAGCAGTTCTTC.

The CDR3 DNA is TGTGCCAGCAGTTTGACTAGCGGGAGGGGTGAGCAGTTCTTC. This translates into CASSLTSGRGEQFF. The gene calls are TRBV7-8 and TRBJ2-1; 14 bases are a match to TRBD2. The CDR3 length is 14 residues. Germline-derived CDR1 and CDR2 are SGHVS and FQNEAQ. V trimming: 6 bases; J trimming: 9 bases; junction bases outside the gene matches: 4. The full variable domain, its missing parts supplied by reference TRBV7-8 and TRBJ2-1, is GAGVSQSPRYKVAKRGQDVALRCDPISGHVSLFWYQQALGQGPEFLTYFQNEAQLDKSGLPSDRFFAERPEGSVSTLKIQRTQQEDSAVYLCASSLTSGRGEQFFGPGTRLTVL.

This clonotype came up many times. The chain carries TRBV12-3 or TRBV12-4 and TRBJ2-3, with a possible D match to TRBD2 (6 bases). The CDR3 runs to 14 residues. V was clipped by 6 bases and J by 5 bases, with 15 bases between them. The CDR3 DNA follows: TGTGCCAGCAGATCCGGGAGAAGGGGAGATACGCAGTATTTT. It encodes CASRSGRRGDTQYF.

As to this clonotype: A far larger clone lies a single base away; this is likely a read error. The gene calls are TRBV6-1 and TRBJ2-1, with 8 bases aligning to TRBD1. The germline CDR1 and CDR2 sequences are MNHNS and SASEGT. V lost 6 bases, J lost 6 bases, and 13 bases stayed unmatched. The CDR3 is made up of 16 amino acids. CDR3 coding DNA: TGTGCCAGCAGCAGAGACCCAGGGGGCTGGGGCAATGAGCAGTTCTTC. Protein product: CASSRDPGGWGNEQFF.

Many counts were recorded for this clonotype. CDR3 region: CAGTGTENYEQYF. In nucleotides, the CDR3 is TGTGCCGGCACCGGGACAGAGAACTACGAGCAGTACTTC. This sequence joins TRBV28 and TRBJ2-7; 7 bases fit TRBD1. The CDR3 spans 13 residues. Germline V gene sequence: CDR1 MDHEN, CDR2 SYDVKM. Trimming at V came to 11 bases and at J to 3 bases, leaving 10 bases not matched to a gene.

This clonotype was seen repeatedly, ten times or more. The chain couples TRBV28 to TRBJ1-1, with D perhaps TRBD1 (6 bases). This CDR3 contains 15 residues. V gave up 2 bases and J gave up 3 bases, with 13 bases separating them. CDR1 MDHEN and CDR2 SYDVKM come from the germline V gene. Here the CDR3 reads CASSLSPGGHTEAFF. The CDR3 nucleotides are TGTGCCAGCAGTTTAAGTCCGGGGGGGCACACTGAAGCTTTCTTT.

Regarding this clonotype: It may be a read error: a sequence one base away is much more abundant. This sequence joins TRBV25-1 and TRBJ2-7; TRBD1 is a possible D gene (6 bases). The ends were cut back, 2 bases at V and 2 bases at J, with 10 bases in the middle. CDR1 and CDR2 from the germline V gene are MGHDK and SYGVNS. This CDR3 is 14 amino acids long. The CDR3 DNA reads TGTGCCAGCAGTGAAACCGGGACACCCTACGAGCAGTACTTC. Protein product: CASSETGTPYEQYF.

This clonotype was observed at least ten times. The chain joins TRBV2 to TRBJ1-1; 7 nucleotides agree with TRBD1. The CDR3 is made up of 13 amino acids. The germline V gene has CDR1 SNHLY and CDR2 FYNNEI. Trimming at V came to 6 bases and at J to 2 bases, leaving 3 bases not matched to a gene. The CDR3 DNA is TGTGCCAGCAGGGGACAGCTCAACACTGAAGCTTTCTTT. Translating it yields CASRGQLNTEAFF. Full variable domain (outside the CDR3, taken from reference TRBV2 and TRBJ1-1): EPEVTQTPSHQVTQMGQEVILRCVPISNHLYFYWYRQILGQKVEFLVSFYNNEISEKSEIFDDQFSVERPDGSNFTLKIRSTKLEDSAMYFCASRGQLNTEAFFGQGTRLTVV.

The chain has TRBV25-1 and TRBJ1-5; D call uncertain. Per the germline V gene, CDR1 is MGHDK and CDR2 is SYGVNS. The CDR3 has 14 amino acids. The V end lost 5 bases, the J end lost 6 bases, and 14 bases lay between the germline ends. The CDR3 DNA sequence: TGTGCCAGCAGTCCCCACGGGGTGAGTCAGCCCCAGCATTTT. This codes for CASSPHGVSQPQHF.

There are a few counts of this clonotype. The gene calls are TRBV24-1 and TRBJ1-5, with D possibly TRBD1 on 6 matching bases. V lost 3 bases and J 0 bases, leaving 8 bases between the germline ends. Germline CDR1 KGHDR, CDR2 SFDVKD. This CDR3 region has 15 residues. In DNA, the CDR3 is TGTGCCACCAGTGATGGACAGTATAGCAATCAGCCCCAGCATTTT. The encoded protein is CATSDGQYSNQPQHF.